One and the same sample provided the 25 T cell receptor beta chains below, sequenced in a study of cytotoxic CD8 clonotypes in ibrutinib-treated CLL. Here immunoSEQ multiplex PCR was the method, and the copy in TCRdb shows in-frame clones only, minus some. The sample has about 97,000 clones; roughly four fifths are singletons. Sample: PBMCs, taken after 24 months of ibrutinib treatment. Every receptor here comes from a human donor with chronic lymphocytic leukemia.

Regarding this clone: One end of the junction is discordant with germline, which a read error may explain. The J gene is TRBJ2-5, the V gene TRBV7-7; TRBD1 might be the D (6 bases). Germline CDR1 SSHAT, CDR2 FNYEAQ (reference sequence). The CDR3 spans 15 residues. Here the CDR3 DNA reads TGTGCTAGCAGCTTAGGCCAGGGGCACCAAGAGACCCAGTACTTC. Its protein product is CASSLGQGHQETQYF.

The gene calls are TRBV19 and TRBJ1-4, with 8 bases fitting TRBD1. The CDR3 runs 14 residues. Germline CDR1 LNHDA, CDR2 SQIVND (reference sequence). The V segment lost 7 bases and the J segment 8 bases; nucleotides outside the gene matches: 9. DNA for the CDR3: TGTGCCAGTACCCCGGGACAGGTCCACGAAAAACTGTTTTTT. Amino acids: CASTPGQVHEKLFF. Full variable domain (missing parts from reference TRBV19 and TRBJ1-4): DGGITQSPKYLFRKEGQNVTLSCEQNLNHDAMYWYRQDPGQGLRLIYYSQIVNDFQKGDIAEGYSVSREKKESFPLTVTSAQKNPTAFYLCASTPGQVHEKLFFGSGTQLSVL.

The chain has TRBV14 and TRBJ2-7, with D uncertain. The V gene lost 0 bases and the J gene lost 2 bases, with 14 bases spanning the gap. Germline V gene lookup returns CDR1 SGHDN and CDR2 FVKESK. The CDR3 spans 16 residues. Here the CDR3 DNA reads TGTGCCAGCAGCCAAGAGTGGGCGGTACGGACCTACGAGCAGTACTTC. This codes for CASSQEWAVRTYEQYF.

The CDR3 nucleotides are TGTGCCTGGAACCGGGACAGGGGGATTGGGGAGCAGTACTTC. This encodes CAWNRDRGIGEQYF. V and J are TRBV30 and TRBJ2-7, with 11 bases identical to TRBD1. The trim removed 4 bases at V and 7 bases at J, leaving 9 bases unmatched. Germline-derived CDR1 and CDR2 are GTSNPN and SVGIG (reference sequence). CDR3 length equals 14 residues.

J is TRBJ1-6 and V is TRBV7-3; unclear D gene. V lost 2 bases to trimming and J lost 10 bases, with 12 bases between them. Germline values: CDR1 SGHTA, CDR2 FQGTGA. The CDR3 extends over 14 amino acids. In DNA form, the CDR3 reads TGTGCCAGCAGCTTAGAGGGTCGGGGATCACCCCTCCACTTT. Residues: CASSLEGRGSPLHF.

This rearrangement joins TRBV28 to TRBJ1-5; D is ambiguous. Germline loops: CDR1 MDHEN, CDR2 SYDVKM. With 7 bases removed from V and 0 bases from J, the gap between germline ends came to 16 bases. The CDR3 loop spans 16 amino acids. As DNA, the CDR3 is TGTGCCAGCAACCCCCGGGAGTCATATAGCAATCAGCCCCAGCATTTT. Translation gives CASNPRESYSNQPQHF.

As DNA, the CDR3 is TGTGCCAGCACCCCCGGTAGGGTATCCAAAAACATTCAGTACTTC. Translation: CASTPGRVSKNIQYF. This chain connects TRBV11-2 to TRBJ2-4; D uncertain. CDR3 length: 15 residues. V lost 7 bases and J 2 bases, leaving 15 bases between the germline ends. CDR1 is SGHAT and CDR2 is FQNNGV in the germline V gene.

This clone came up a few times. J is TRBJ2-1 and V is TRBV7-9; D is perhaps TRBD1 (6 bases). The CDR3 consists of 15 residues. The V gene's germline CDR1 is SEHNR and CDR2 FQNEAQ (reference sequence). V lost 4 bases and J lost 3, with 13 bases in between. The chain's CDR3 is CASSSRTALYNEQFF. The CDR3 coding sequence is TGTGCCAGCAGCTCCAGGACAGCCCTCTACAATGAGCAGTTCTTC.

To note about this clone: Other nucleotide sequences from this sample produce the same CDR3. The V call is TRBV28, the J call TRBJ1-2, with TRBD1 matching 8 bases. Trimming removed 3 bases from V and 5 bases from J; junction bases left unmatched: 2. Germline assignment: CDR1 MDHEN and CDR2 SYDVKM. This CDR3 comprises 13 residues. In nucleotides, the CDR3 is TGTGCCAGCAGTTTCAGGGGGCTTTATGGCTACACCTTC. Its translation is CASSFRGLYGYTF.

The V and J genes are TRBV6-1 and TRBJ1-4; possibly TRBD1 for D (5 bases). The CDR3 sequence is 15 residues long. CDR1 and CDR2 from the germline V gene are MNHNS and SASEGT. V lost 5 bases to trimming and J lost 5 bases, with 15 bases between them. The CDR3 region is CASSSRGTGNEKLFF. DNA of the CDR3: TGTGCCAGCAGTTCGAGAGGGACGGGAAATGAAAAACTGTTTTTT.

The rearrangement joins TRBV5-1 to TRBJ1-6; no firm D call. The CDR3 spans 17 residues. Germline CDR1 reads SGHRS; CDR2 reads YFSETQ. Trimming took 0 bases from V and 4 from J, leaving 14 bases between them. CDR3 residues: CASSLGPHGLYNSPLHF. Here the CDR3 DNA reads TGCGCCAGCAGCTTGGGGCCTCACGGGCTTTATAATTCACCCCTCCACTTT. Variable domain in full (rest from reference TRBV5-1 and TRBJ1-6): KAGVTQTPRYLIKTRGQQVTLSCSPISGHRSVSWYQQTPGQGLQFLFEYFSETQRNKGNFPGRFSGRQFSNSRSEMNVSTLELGDSALYLCASSLGPHGLYNSPLHFGNGTRLTVT.

This clone turned up a few times. The chain combines TRBV27 with TRBJ1-1; 7 nucleotides line up with TRBD1. V was clipped by 4 bases and J by 11 bases; unmatched bases: 16. This CDR3 region has 15 residues. CDR1 is MNHEY and CDR2 is SMNVEV in the germline V gene (reference sequence). The CDR3 region has the DNA TGTGCCAGCAGTTCGCCGGGACAGCCTAGAGTGGGTGCTTTCTTT. Translation gives CASSSPGQPRVGAFF.

The chain recombines TRBV27 with TRBJ2-1, with 9 nucleotides matching TRBD2. Germline lookup yields CDR1 MNHEY and CDR2 SMNVEV (reference sequence). This CDR3 is 16 amino acids long. With V trimmed by 7 bases and J by 3 bases, 10 bases remained unmatched. The chain's CDR3 is CASTQTGTSSYNEQFF. In DNA form, the CDR3 reads TGTGCCAGCACCCAAACCGGGACTAGCAGCTACAATGAGCAGTTCTTC.

The chain couples TRBV2 to TRBJ1-1; TRBD1 matches 10 bases. Germline assignment: CDR1 SNHLY and CDR2 FYNNEI. The V segment lost 7 bases and the J segment 7 bases; nucleotides outside the gene matches: 6. This CDR3 contains 13 residues. For the CDR3, the DNA is TGTGCCAGCAAAGGGACAGGGGCTGGTGAAGCTTTCTTT. Translated, it gives CASKGTGAGEAFF.

The chain couples TRBV2 to TRBJ2-5; D possibly corresponds to TRBD2 (5 bases). V was clipped by 5 bases and J by 5 bases, with 15 bases between them. Germline lookup yields CDR1 SNHLY and CDR2 FYNNEI. The CDR3 extends over 14 amino acids. The chain's CDR3 is CASSPPGSRETQYF. CDR3 sequence (DNA): TGTGCCAGCAGTCCCCCGGGATCGAGGGAGACCCAGTACTTC.

The V gene is TRBV6-1, the J gene TRBJ2-3, with D uncertain. The CDR3 totals 11 residues. Trimming pared 6 bases from V and 2 bases from J, leaving 3 bases between. The V gene's germline CDR1 is MNHNS and CDR2 SASEGT. The CDR3 sequence: CASSNTDTQYF. DNA for the CDR3: TGTGCCAGCAGCAACACAGATACGCAGTATTTT.

This clone was counted once. The chain recombines TRBV18 with TRBJ2-7; D ambiguous. The CDR3 has 16 amino acids. Germline-derived CDR1 and CDR2 are KGHSH and LQKENI. Trimming left V 3 bases short and J 5 bases short, with 20 bases between. The DNA for the CDR3 is TGTGCCAGCTCACCCACCCCGCCAGGTGGCGTCCACGAGCAGTACTTC. Protein product: CASSPTPPGGVHEQYF.

The J gene is TRBJ1-2, the V gene TRBV6-6; no clear D. Germline V gives CDR1 MNHNY, CDR2 SVGAGI (reference sequence). V shed 6 bases and J shed 4 bases, with 9 bases lying between them. The CDR3 is 12 amino acids. As DNA, the CDR3 is TGTGCCAGCAGACCTACGGGCTATGGCTACACCTTC. Amino acids: CASRPTGYGYTF.

The V and J genes are TRBV28 and TRBJ1-2; D call uncertain. Germline V lookup: CDR1 MDHEN, CDR2 SYDVKM. The CDR3 loop spans 14 amino acids. V lost 3 bases to trimming and J lost 1 base, with 9 bases between them. The CDR3 sequence is CASSFRGNNYGYTF. In DNA, the CDR3 is TGTGCCAGCAGTTTCAGAGGGAATAACTATGGCTACACCTTC.

The chain uses TRBV6-5 and TRBJ2-3; 9 bases match TRBD1. After removal of 10 bases from V and 1 base from J, the junction contained 3 bases not matched to a gene. Germline values: CDR1 MNHEY, CDR2 SVGAGI. The CDR3 is made up of 13 amino acids. The CDR3 DNA reads as TGTGCCACAAGGACAGGGGGCACAGATACGCAGTATTTT. Its protein product is CATRTGGTDTQYF.

V gene TRBV2 combines with J gene TRBJ1-4; D is ambiguous. The CDR3 sequence is 16 residues long. Deletions cut 3 bases from V and 7 bases from J, with 18 bases between. The germline V gene has CDR1 SNHLY and CDR2 FYNNEI. The CDR3 reads CASSEGTDTFVEKLFF. The DNA of the CDR3 is TGTGCCAGCAGTGAGGGAACAGATACTTTTGTTGAAAAACTGTTTTTT.

This clone was seen a single time. The chain couples TRBV5-1 to TRBJ2-1; D is perhaps TRBD2 (6 bases). Looked up from germline, CDR1 is SGHRS and CDR2 is YFSETQ. CDR3 size: 16 residues. Trimming took off 0 bases at V and 2 bases at J, with 12 bases between the two ends. As DNA, the CDR3 is TGCGCCAGCAGCTTGGCCTTCGGGGGACCCTACAATGAGCAGTTCTTC. It encodes CASSLAFGGPYNEQFF.

The genes are TRBV27 and TRBJ1-1; 9 bases line up with TRBD1. This CDR3 has 15 amino acids. V shed 6 bases, J shed 1 base, and the junction held 6 bases outside the gene matches. Germline CDR1 is MNHEY and CDR2 is SMNVEV (reference sequence). In nucleotides, the CDR3 is TGTGCCAGCAGGATCACAGGGGGCACGAACACTGAAGCTTTCTTT. This sequence encodes CASRITGGTNTEAFF.

J is TRBJ1-1 and V is TRBV9; 7 bases agree with TRBD1. Germline V CDR1 and CDR2: SGDLS, YYNGEE. V shed 4 bases, J shed 5 bases, and the junction held 11 bases outside the gene matches. This CDR3 has 15 amino acids. For the CDR3, the DNA is TGTGCCAGCAGCCGTGATCTCCAGGGGGGGACTGAAGCTTTCTTT. Its translation is CASSRDLQGGTEAFF.

The rearrangement joins TRBV7-2 to TRBJ1-5; a weak D match, TRBD1 (5 bases). This CDR3 is built from 14 residues. The V end lost 3 bases, the J end lost 6 bases, and 12 bases lay between the germline ends. CDR1 is SGHTA, CDR2 FQGNSA, per germline. CDR3 amino acids: CASSLLPGGQPQHF. The CDR3 nucleotides are TGTGCCAGCAGCTTGCTCCCGGGGGGTCAGCCCCAGCATTTT.